A selection of T cell receptor beta chains follows, all from one sample in a study of identical twins. TCRdb re-called the 5' RACE reads through MiXCR, storing one row per CDR3 protein. The data show approximately 500,000 distinct CDR3 sequences, with 20% to 25% seen just once and 2.9% held by the top ten. This sample was shared with a second study, whose subject was T cells expressing NK-cell markers.

Sequenced material: CD4+ T cells sorted from blood. The origin of the receptors is a woman aged 18-35 years in good health. CDR3s include the opening cysteine and the closing phenylalanine or tryptophan. A D gene is named only where the DNA matches it firmly. Clone size is given for some rows only: seen once, a few or many times, or a class if the clone is expanded.

>.|TRBV12-3/TRBV12-4|TRBJ1-1|.
TGTGCCAGCAGTTCCGCAGAGAACACTGAAGCTTTCTTT
CASSSAENTEAFF
>.|TRBV12-3/TRBV12-4|TRBJ1-6|.
TGTGCCAGCAGACGGAGCTCCTATAATTCACCCCTCCACTTT
CASRRSSYNSPLHF
>.|TRBV15|TRBJ2-1|.
TGTGCCACCAGCAGAGAAGGCTGGAGCTCCTACAATGAGCAGTTCTTC
CATSREGWSSYNEQFF
>many|TRBV6-1|TRBJ2-1|TRBD2
TGTGCCAGCGAGGCTAGCGGGAGGAATGAGCAGTTCTTC
CASEASGRNEQFF
>few|TRBV12-3/TRBV12-4|TRBJ1-6|.
TGTGCCAGCAGTTTAAGAGGAGCAGGGGCTTCACCCCTCCACTTT
CASSLRGAGASPLHF
>.|TRBV15|TRBJ2-1|.
TGTGCCACCAGGCTAGCGAGTTGGGCCAATGAGCAGTTCTTC
CATRLASWANEQFF
>.|TRBV2|TRBJ1-1|.
TGTGCCAGCAGTGAACGGAGGGTTCTGAACACTGAAGCTTTCTTT
CASSERRVLNTEAFF
>few|TRBV25-1|TRBJ2-1|.
TGTGCCAGCACTGCACAGTGGTATAGCTACAATGAGCAGTTCTTC
CASTAQWYSYNEQFF
>.|TRBV25-1|TRBJ2-5|.
TGTGCCAGCAGTGAAGTTGGCGGAGGGGGGCCCAGGACCCAGTACTTC
CASSEVGGGGPRTQYF
>few|TRBV29-1|TRBJ2-7|.
TGCAGCGTTGTAGGCAGGATTTCCTACGAGCAGTACTTC
CSVVGRISYEQYF
>few|TRBV5-1|TRBJ2-1|TRBD2
TGCGCCAGCAGCCCGGAAGCGGGGTCGCGTGGTGAGCAGTTCTTC
CASSPEAGSRGEQFF
>few|TRBV3-1|TRBJ2-1|.
TGTGCCAGCAGCGCTAAGTACAATGAGCAGTTCTTC
CASSAKYNEQFF
>few|TRBV7-2|TRBJ1-4|.
TGTGCCAGCAGCTTATACAGAGATAATGAAAAACTGTTTTTT
CASSLYRDNEKLFF
>few|TRBV3-1|TRBJ1-6|.
TGTGCCAGCAGCCAAGGGGGGAACTTTAATTCACCCCTCCACTTT
CASSQGGNFNSPLHF
>.|TRBV5-1|TRBJ1-1|.
TGCGCCAGCAGCTCGGGACGGGAAGGAACTGAAGCTTTCTTT
CASSSGREGTEAFF
>.|TRBV7-9|TRBJ2-1|.
TGTGCCAGCAGCCCGGGGTCTCCCCCCAATGAGCAGTTCTTC
CASSPGSPPNEQFF
>.|TRBV20-1|TRBJ2-7|.
TGCAGTGCTTTACGAACTAGGGGCGAGCAGTACTTC
CSALRTRGEQYF
>few|TRBV12-3/TRBV12-4|TRBJ2-2|TRBD2
TGTGCCAGCAGTAGGCCTAGCGGGAGTGACACCGGGGAGCTGTTTTTT
CASSRPSGSDTGELFF
>.|TRBV24-1|TRBJ1-2|.
TGTGCCACCAGTGACGACAGGTCGAACTATGGCTACACCTTC
CATSDDRSNYGYTF
>few|TRBV12-3/TRBV12-4|TRBJ2-3|.
TGTGCCAGCAGAACGACACTAGCCCACACAGATACGCAGTATTTT
CASRTTLAHTDTQYF
>.|TRBV27|TRBJ2-7|.
TGTGCCAGCAGTTTAGGGCAGGGTCCCCGCGAGCAGTACTTC
CASSLGQGPREQYF
>.|TRBV11-2|TRBJ2-3|.
TGTGCCAGCAGCGCCGCGGGATTCCCTACGCAGTATTTT
CASSAAGFPTQYF
>.|TRBV29-1|TRBJ1-1|TRBD1
TGCAGCGCGGACAGGGGTTTGGGCACTGAAGCTTTCTTT
CSADRGLGTEAFF
>few|TRBV5-1|TRBJ1-4|.
TGCGCCAGCAGCGGAGGTCATGGGTATACAGGGAAGAATGAAAAACTGTTTTTT
CASSGGHGYTGKNEKLFF
>once|TRBV5-6|TRBJ1-2|TRBD1
TGTGCCAGCAGCTCAGGGGGCCCCCTCTATGGCTACACCTTC
CASSSGGPLYGYTF
>.|TRBV15|TRBJ1-5|.
TGTGCCACCAGCAGAGCAGGGGGCAATCAGCCCCAGCATTTT
CATSRAGGNQPQHF
>few|TRBV7-9|TRBJ2-7|.
TGTGCCAGCGGAATCAACTACGAGCAGTACTTC
CASGINYEQYF
>.|TRBV11-3|TRBJ2-5|TRBD2
TGTGCCAGCAGCTTCGGGGTAGCGGGGGGGCAGGTGGAGACCCAGTACTTC
CASSFGVAGGQVETQYF
>.|TRBV4-3|TRBJ2-3|.
TGCGCCAGCAGCCACGCGACAGGATACACAGATACGCAGTATTTT
CASSHATGYTDTQYF
>.|TRBV7-9|TRBJ1-1|.
TGTGCCAGCAACCCAGACGGCATGAACACTGAAGCTTTCTTT
CASNPDGMNTEAFF
>.|TRBV3-1|TRBJ2-2|.
TGTGCCAGCAGCCTCGCCCCCTTGGGCGGCACCGGGGAGCTGTTTTTT
CASSLAPLGGTGELFF
>many|TRBV7-2|TRBJ1-5|TRBD1
TGTGCCAGCAGCGCGACAGGGCGTCAGCCCCAGCATTTT
CASSATGRQPQHF
>.|TRBV3-1|TRBJ1-1|TRBD1
TGTGCCAGCAGCCAGCCCGGGACAGAAAACACTGAAGCTTTCTTT
CASSQPGTENTEAFF
>.|TRBV10-3|TRBJ1-2|.
TGTGCCATCAGTGGGGGGACCCAGGGACGCGGCTACACCTTC
CAISGGTQGRGYTF
>.|TRBV7-2|TRBJ2-3|TRBD2
TGTGCCTTCAGGTCTAGCGGGAGGGCCGCGGATACGCAGTATTTT
CAFRSSGRAADTQYF
>.|TRBV9|TRBJ2-5|TRBD1
TGTGCCAGCAGCGTAAACAGGGGTCAAGAGACCCAGTACTTC
CASSVNRGQETQYF
>many|TRBV7-2|TRBJ2-3|TRBD1
TGTGCCAGCAGCCCAGGGGGCCACACAGATACGCAGTATTTT
CASSPGGHTDTQYF
>.|TRBV3-1|TRBJ1-1|.
TGTGCCAGCACCTCTTGGGGACACCCTGAAGCTTTCTTT
CASTSWGHPEAFF
>.|TRBV29-1|TRBJ1-1|.
TGCAGCGCCTCCTTCCGGTTCAAGGACACTGAAGCTTTCTTT
CSASFRFKDTEAFF
>.|TRBV2|TRBJ2-6|TRBD1
TGTGCCAGCAGCCGGGACAGGGAGGTGGCTGGGGCCAACGTCCTGACTTTC
CASSRDREVAGANVLTF
>.|TRBV9|TRBJ1-5|.
TGTGCCAGCAGCGGCGAAGGGGCTAGCAATCAGCCCCAGCATTTT
CASSGEGASNQPQHF
>.|TRBV5-1|TRBJ2-3|.
TGCGCCTCAGAGGAGGGGGCTGGGACAGATACGCAGTATTTT
CASEEGAGTDTQYF
>.|TRBV4-3|TRBJ2-1|TRBD2
TGCGCCAGCAGCCTAGGCGGGAGCGGTGACAATGAGCAGTTCTTC
CASSLGGSGDNEQFF